The TCR beta chain under discussion was sequenced for a study of monozygotic twins with inflammatory bowel disease. The CDR3 is made up of 14 amino acids. Germline V CDR1 and CDR2: ENHRY, SYGVKD. TCRdb derives one entry per CDR3 protein from the 5' RACE reads, leaving out DNA. Here the sample table reports 150,000 to 200,000 distinct CDR3 sequences. This chain joins TRBV10-3 and TRBJ2-7; TCRdb gives TRBD1 as the D gene, but with no DNA this cannot be confirmed. The sample comprised blood. This TCR came from a human donor with ulcerative colitis or Crohn's disease, or a healthy co-twin of an affected twin (not recorded which). This CDR3 is CAITPGQGAYEQYF.